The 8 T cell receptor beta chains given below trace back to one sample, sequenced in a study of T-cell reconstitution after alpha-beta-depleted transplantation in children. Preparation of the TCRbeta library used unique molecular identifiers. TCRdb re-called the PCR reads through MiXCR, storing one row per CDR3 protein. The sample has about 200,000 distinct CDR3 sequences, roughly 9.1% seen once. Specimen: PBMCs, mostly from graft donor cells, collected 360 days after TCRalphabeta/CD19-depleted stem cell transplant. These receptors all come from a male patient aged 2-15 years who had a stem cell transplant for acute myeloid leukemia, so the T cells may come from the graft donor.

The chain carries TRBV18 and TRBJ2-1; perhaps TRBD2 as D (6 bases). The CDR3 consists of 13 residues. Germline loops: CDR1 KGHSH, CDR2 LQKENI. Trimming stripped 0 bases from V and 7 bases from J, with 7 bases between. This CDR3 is CASSPPGRNEQFF. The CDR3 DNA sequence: TGTGCCAGCTCACCACCGGGGAGGAATGAGCAGTTCTTC. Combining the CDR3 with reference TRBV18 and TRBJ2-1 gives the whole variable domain NAGVMQNPRHLVRRRGQEARLRCSPMKGHSHVYWYRQLPEEGLKFMVYLQKENIIDESGMPKERFSAEFPKEGPSILRIQQVVRGDSAAYFCASSPPGRNEQFFGPGTRLTVL.

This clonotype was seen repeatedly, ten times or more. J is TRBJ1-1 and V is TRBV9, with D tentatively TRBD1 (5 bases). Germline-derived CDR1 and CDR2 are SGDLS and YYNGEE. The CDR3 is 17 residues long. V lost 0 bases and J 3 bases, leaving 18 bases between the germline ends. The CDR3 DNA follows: TGTGCCAGCAGCGTAGGTCTCCGGGGCCCCTTGGACACTGAAGCTTTCTTT. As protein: CASSVGLRGPLDTEAFF.

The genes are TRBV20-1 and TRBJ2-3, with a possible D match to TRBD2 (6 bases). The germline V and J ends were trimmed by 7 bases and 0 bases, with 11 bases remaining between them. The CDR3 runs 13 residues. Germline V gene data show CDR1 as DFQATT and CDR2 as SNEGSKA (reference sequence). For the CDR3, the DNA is TGCAGTGTCCGGGGGTGGAGCACAGATACGCAGTATTTT. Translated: CSVRGWSTDTQYF.

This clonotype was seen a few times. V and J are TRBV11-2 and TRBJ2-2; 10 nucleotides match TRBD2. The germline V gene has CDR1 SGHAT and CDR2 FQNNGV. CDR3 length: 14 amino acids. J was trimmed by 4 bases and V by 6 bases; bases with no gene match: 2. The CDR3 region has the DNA TGTGCCAGCAGAATAGCGGGAGGCACCGGGGAGCTGTTTTTT. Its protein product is CASRIAGGTGELFF.

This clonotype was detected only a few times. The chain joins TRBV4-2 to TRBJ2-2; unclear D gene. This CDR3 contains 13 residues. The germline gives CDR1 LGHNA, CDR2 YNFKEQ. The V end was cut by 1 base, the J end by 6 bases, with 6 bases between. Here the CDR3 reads CASSQVYPGELFF. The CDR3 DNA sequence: TGTGCCAGCAGCCAAGTTTACCCCGGGGAGCTGTTTTTT.

The CDR3: CASSLATGVDGYTF. In DNA, the CDR3 is TGTGCCAGCAGCCTCGCGACAGGGGTCGATGGCTACACCTTC. V is TRBV12-3 or TRBV12-4 and J is TRBJ1-2; 8 nucleotides align to TRBD1. This CDR3 is 14 amino acids long. J gave up 6 bases and V 6 bases, and 9 bases lay outside the gene matches.

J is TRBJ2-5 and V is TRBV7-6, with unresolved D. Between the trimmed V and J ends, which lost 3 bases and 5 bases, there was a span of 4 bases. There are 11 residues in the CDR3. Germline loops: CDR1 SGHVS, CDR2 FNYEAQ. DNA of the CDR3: TGTGCCAGCAGCTTTCTGGAGACCCAGTACTTC. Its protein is CASSFLETQYF.

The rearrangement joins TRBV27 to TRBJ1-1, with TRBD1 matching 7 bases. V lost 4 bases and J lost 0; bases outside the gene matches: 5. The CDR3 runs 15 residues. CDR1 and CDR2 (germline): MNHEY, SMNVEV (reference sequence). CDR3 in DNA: TGTGCCAGCAGTTCGCACAGGGGAATGAACACTGAAGCTTTCTTT. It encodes CASSSHRGMNTEAFF.